This TCR beta chain was identified during a study of T cell clusters in autoimmune cytopenias. TRB rearrangements were amplified by touch-down multiplex PCR with mixed TRB-A/B primers. TCRdb reworked the multiplex PCR reads into one entry per CDR3 protein, no DNA. The sample has 5,300 or so distinct CDR3 sequences, and its top ten clones hold under 35%. This clonotype is classed as medium-sized by frequency. Antigen specificity is unknown. Each sample's input was 200 to 250 ng genomic DNA, roughly 40,000 genome equivalents. The length of the CDR3 is 14 residues. Germline CDR1 reads SGHKS; CDR2 reads YYEKEE (reference sequence). Regarding the study as a whole: The T cell clusters came from computational analysis alone and lack functional validation.

This sample also belongs to another study, concerning T cell repertoires in aging, cancer and after chemotherapy.

The clonotype originates from a human donor in good health. The genes are TRBV5-5 and TRBJ2-5; no DNA is available, so the TRBD1 call from TCRdb remains unchecked. Sequencing was carried out using peripheral blood. The CDR3 protein is CASSLVAGVETQYF.